Each of the 10 T cell receptor beta chains below was sequenced from the same sample in a study of long-term antiretroviral therapy in people with HIV. Survey-level immunoSEQ v3.0 assays were run. Some clones are missing from TCRdb's copy, which holds only in-frame ones; the method was immunoSEQ multiplex PCR. The sample comprises roughly 21,000 clones, roughly 91% of which are singletons, and 6.5% to 10% rests with the top ten. The sequencing used unsorted PBMCs, collected 0.2 years before starting antiretroviral therapy. The origin of the receptors is a man younger than 35 with HIV.

The table lists this clone with a few counts. This chain connects TRBV9 to TRBJ1-1; D is uncertain. The germline gives CDR1 SGDLS, CDR2 YYNGEE. This CDR3 is 13 amino acids long. Trimming removed 3 bases at V and 3 bases at J, with 9 bases between. The chain's CDR3 is CASSASRYTEAFF. The CDR3 nucleotides are TGTGCCAGCAGCGCGAGTCGGTACACTGAAGCTTTCTTT. The variable domain in full, with the rest retrieved from reference TRBV9 and TRBJ1-1, is DSGVTQTPKHLITATGQRVTLRCSPRSGDLSVYWYQQSLDQGLQFLIQYYNGEERAKGNILERFSAQQFPDLHSELNLSSLELGDSALYFCASSASRYTEAFFGQGTRLTVV.

This chain connects TRBV7-8 to TRBJ2-3; tentatively, D is TRBD1 or TRBD2 (5 bases each). The CDR3 is made up of 17 amino acids. Germline-derived CDR1 and CDR2 are SGHVS and FQNEAQ. The germline V and J ends were trimmed by 4 bases and 2 bases, with 19 bases remaining between them. The CDR3 coding sequence is TGTGCCAGCAGCTCTGTCGGGGCACTCGGAAACACAGATACGCAGTATTTT. This translates into CASSSVGALGNTDTQYF.

The chain has TRBV19 and TRBJ1-2; D is unclear. The germline V gene encodes CDR1 LNHDA and CDR2 SQIVND (reference sequence). Trimming cost V 5 bases and J 6 bases, with 19 bases left between them. The CDR3 consists of 15 residues. CDR3 coding DNA: TGTGCCAGTAGTTCCAGCCCAATACCTGGGGATGGCTACACCTTC. It encodes CASSSSPIPGDGYTF.

This rearrangement joins TRBV9 to TRBJ1-1; D call uncertain. Germline V gene lookup returns CDR1 SGDLS and CDR2 YYNGEE. The V end was cut by 4 bases, the J end by 7 bases, with 14 bases between. CDR3 length: 13 residues. The CDR3 DNA reads TGTGCCAGCAGCCGTAAGGCGACGGGTGAAGCTTTCTTT. It translates to CASSRKATGEAFF.

The J gene is TRBJ1-4, the V gene TRBV7-9, with D hard to call. CDR3 size: 15 residues. Germline loops: CDR1 SEHNR, CDR2 FQNEAQ (reference sequence). V lost 5 bases and J 7 bases, leaving 17 bases between the germline ends. For the CDR3, the DNA is TGTGCCAGCAGCCTCCGGGAAGGACTACGTGAAAAACTGTTTTTT. Protein sequence: CASSLREGLREKLFF.

This clone has only one observation. The rearrangement joins TRBV4-1 to TRBJ1-2; D is ambiguous. With 0 bases removed from V and 3 bases from J, the gap between germline ends came to 8 bases. Germline V gene lookup returns CDR1 MGHRA and CDR2 YSYEKL. The CDR3 is 14 residues long. CDR3 nucleotides: TGCGCCAGCAGCCAAGAGGAGGGAGACTATGGCTACACCTTC. This gives the protein CASSQEEGDYGYTF.

The chain employs TRBV5-1 and TRBJ1-4; D is unresolved. The V gene's germline CDR1 is SGHRS and CDR2 YFSETQ. Trimming pared 5 bases from V and 6 bases from J, leaving 8 bases between. CDR3 length: 12 residues. In DNA form, the CDR3 reads TGCGCCAGCAGGAGGAGCGATGAAAAACTGTTTTTT. The encoded protein is CASRRSDEKLFF.

The chain uses TRBV19 and TRBJ2-1, with 8 bases matching TRBD2. CDR1 is LNHDA and CDR2 is SQIVND in the germline V gene (reference sequence). The V segment lost 5 bases and the J segment 8 bases; nucleotides outside the gene matches: 8. This CDR3 comprises 14 residues. The CDR3 spells CASSRGGTLDEQFF. DNA of the CDR3: TGTGCCAGTAGTCGCGGGGGGACCTTGGATGAGCAGTTCTTC. Filled out from reference TRBV19 and TRBJ2-1, the complete variable domain reads DGGITQSPKYLFRKEGQNVTLSCEQNLNHDAMYWYRQDPGQGLRLIYYSQIVNDFQKGDIAEGYSVSREKKESFPLTVTSAQKNPTAFYLCASSRGGTLDEQFFGPGTRLTVL.

The chain couples TRBV29-1 to TRBJ1-1, with D perhaps TRBD1 (5 bases). CDR3 size: 13 residues. The V end was cut by 4 bases, the J end by 1 base, with 10 bases between. Per the germline V gene, CDR1 is SQVTM and CDR2 is ANQGSEA. CDR3 amino acids: CSVVMGTNTEAFF. In DNA, the CDR3 is TGCAGCGTTGTCATGGGGACGAACACTGAAGCTTTCTTT. The full variable domain, rest sourced from reference TRBV29-1 and TRBJ1-1, is SAVISQKPSRDICQRGTSLTIQCQVDSQVTMMFWYRQQPGQSLTLIATANQGSEATYESGFVIDKFPISRPNLTFSTLTVSNMSPEDSSIYLCSVVMGTNTEAFFGQGTRLTVV.

The chain has TRBV25-1 and TRBJ2-6, with D uncertain. V lost 5 bases to trimming and J lost 3 bases, with 17 bases between them. From germline, CDR1 is MGHDK and CDR2 SYGVNS. This CDR3 has 17 amino acids. In DNA, the CDR3 is TGTGCCAGCAGTCACCACACCGCCAGAGATGGGGCCAACGTCCTGACTTTC. This gives the protein CASSHHTARDGANVLTF.